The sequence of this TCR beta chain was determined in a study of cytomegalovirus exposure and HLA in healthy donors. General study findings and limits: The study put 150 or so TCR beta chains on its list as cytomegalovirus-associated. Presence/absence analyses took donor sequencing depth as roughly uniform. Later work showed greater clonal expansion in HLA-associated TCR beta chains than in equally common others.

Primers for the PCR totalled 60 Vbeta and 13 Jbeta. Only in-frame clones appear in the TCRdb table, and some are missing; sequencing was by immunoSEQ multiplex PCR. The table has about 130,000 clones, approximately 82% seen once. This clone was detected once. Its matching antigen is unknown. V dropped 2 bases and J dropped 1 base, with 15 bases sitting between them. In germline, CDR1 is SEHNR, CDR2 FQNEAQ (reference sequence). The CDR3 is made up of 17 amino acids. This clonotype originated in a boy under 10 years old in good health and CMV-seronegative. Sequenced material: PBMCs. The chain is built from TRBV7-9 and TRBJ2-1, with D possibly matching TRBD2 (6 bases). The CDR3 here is CASSLMLASESYNEQFF. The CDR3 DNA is TGTGCCAGCAGCTTAATGTTGGCTAGCGAGTCCTACAATGAGCAGTTCTTC.